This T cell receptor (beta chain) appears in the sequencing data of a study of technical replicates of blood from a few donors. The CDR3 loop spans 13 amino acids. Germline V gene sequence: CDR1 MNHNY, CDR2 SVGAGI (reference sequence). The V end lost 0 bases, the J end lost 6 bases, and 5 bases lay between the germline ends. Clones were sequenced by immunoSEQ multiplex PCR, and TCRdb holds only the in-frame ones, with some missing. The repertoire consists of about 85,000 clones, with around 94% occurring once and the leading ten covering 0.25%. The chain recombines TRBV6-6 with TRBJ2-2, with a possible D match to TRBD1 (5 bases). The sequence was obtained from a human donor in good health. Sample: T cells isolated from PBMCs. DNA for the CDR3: TGTGCCAGCAGTTACTCCAGGGCCGGGGAGCTGTTTTTT. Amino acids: CASSYSRAGELFF.